This TCR beta chain came from a study of blood T cell repertoires in COVID-19 (dated by TCRdb to about 2020). About the study as a whole: Samples from collaborators originated in the United States, Italy and Spain and spanned both the acute and convalescent phases of COVID-19. The prospective study material was composed of cDNA or gDNA derived from T cells, B-cell-depleted T cells, or PBMCs. Deeply sampled blood TCRbeta repertoires from subjects exposed to, actively infected with, or recovered from COVID-19 were included in the dataset. A freely available public database, intended as a resource for researchers studying the immune response to SARS-CoV-2, is where the repertoires were released. The samples were drawn from two sources: the first 160 participants of the ongoing ImmuneRACE study, and 1,254 subjects contributed by 6 global collaborators. Nearly every sample came with metadata listing a de-identified subject ID, COVID-19 status, age in years and sex. Where available, HLA class I and class II types were taken from metadata supplied by the sample provider and were not determined by assay-based typing. What the research found in general, with its limitations: The quantity of clinical and demographic metadata differed by source and by participant and was supplied without curation.

Notes on this clone: It lacks a known antigen. The input lacks base qualities; no much larger clone sits a single base away.

The immunoSEQ Assay, a bias-controlled multiplex PCR, was used to amplify TCRbeta CDR3 regions from genomic DNA. Regarding the original processing steps: Within the assay, amplification of reference gene primers was used to estimate how many nucleated cells each sample contained. To quantify the absolute abundance of each unique TCRbeta CDR3 rearrangement, sequence reads were collapsed and filtered. For each sample, productive Simpson clonality was calculated as the square root of Simpson's diversity index over productive rearrangements. The immuneACCESS repertoire file appears here via TCRdb, limited to in-frame rearrangements. These files lack a portion of the clones; in checked studies, under half of the deficit traces to unresolved V genes, and the cause of the others is not known. The V and J calls and the clone size are those of that table, but D and trimming were determined from the DNA. The sample table holds 90,000 to 100,000 clones, of which around 85% were seen once. The ten largest make up roughly 12% of the sample.

Collaborating institutions collected whole blood in K2EDTA tubes following their own protocols. For TCRbeta analysis, collaborators shipped samples in one of three forms: frozen whole blood, isolated PBMCs, or DNA extracted from either of those sample types. According to the germline V gene, CDR1 reads SGHTA and CDR2 reads FQGNSA. V was cut back by 6 bases and J by 4 bases, leaving a gap of 15 bases between them. From its cysteine to its phenylalanine, the CDR3 spans 15 amino acids. The kept DNA is CDR3 alone, 45 bases in frame from the first base. The TCR originated in a human donor in a cohort sampled during active COVID-19. The sequencing input was peripheral blood. Recombination linked TRBV7-2 to TRBJ2-2; a tentative D match to TRBD2 spans 6 bases. The DNA is as follows: TGTGCCAGCAGACTGCTGATGGGGGGCACCGGGGAGCTGTTTTTT. Its translation is CASRLLMGGTGELFF.